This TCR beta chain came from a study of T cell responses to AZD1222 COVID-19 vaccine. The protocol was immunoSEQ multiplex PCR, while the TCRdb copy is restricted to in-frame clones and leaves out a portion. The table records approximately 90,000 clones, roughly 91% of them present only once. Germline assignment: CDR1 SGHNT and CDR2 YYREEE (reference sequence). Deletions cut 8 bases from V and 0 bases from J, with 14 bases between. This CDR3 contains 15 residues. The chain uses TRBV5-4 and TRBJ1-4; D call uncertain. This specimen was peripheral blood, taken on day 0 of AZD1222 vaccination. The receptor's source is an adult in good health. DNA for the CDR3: TGTGCCAGTAGCGTCGATATAGCAACTAATGAAAAACTGTTTTTT. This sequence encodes CASSVDIATNEKLFF.